The 27 T cell receptor beta chains reported below all come from one sample, sequenced in a study of blood T cell repertoires in COVID-19. Using immunoSEQ multiplex PCR, the repertoire was profiled, and TCRdb retains in-frame clones only, with some absent. The sample lists about 59,000 clones, roughly 78% occurring once. Sequences were obtained from peripheral blood. The origin of the receptors is a man aged 55 to 69 with acute or convalescent COVID-19.

The V and J genes are TRBV7-3 and TRBJ2-5; weak D call: TRBD1 (6 bases). The V and J ends lost 5 bases and 1 base respectively, with 8 bases between them. CDR1 is SGHTA, CDR2 FQGTGA, per germline. The CDR3 has 13 amino acids. The CDR3 DNA reads TGTGCCAGCAGCCAGGGGATCCAAGAGACCCAGTACTTC. Its translation is CASSQGIQETQYF.

The chain has TRBV4-1 and TRBJ2-5, with 7 bases fitting TRBD2. V lost 6 bases to trimming and J lost 3 bases; unmatched junction nucleotides: 13. The CDR3 is 16 residues long. Germline values: CDR1 MGHRA, CDR2 YSYEKL. CDR3 DNA sequence: TGCGCCAGCAGTCCACGACAGCTAGGGACTAAAGAGACCCAGTACTTC. Protein: CASSPRQLGTKETQYF.

The V and J genes are TRBV5-6 and TRBJ2-2; TRBD1 matches at 12 bases. V shed 4 bases, J shed 9 bases, and the junction held 7 bases outside the gene matches. The CDR3 runs 15 residues. The germline V gene has CDR1 SGHDT and CDR2 YYEEEE. The CDR3: CASSQGQGALRELFF. For the CDR3, the DNA is TGTGCCAGCAGCCAGGGACAGGGGGCGCTTAGGGAGCTGTTTTTT.

The chain has TRBV7-2 and TRBJ2-1, with 9 nucleotides matching TRBD2. The length of the CDR3 is 15 residues. The V gene end was trimmed by 7 bases and the J gene end by 4 bases; junction bases not matched to a gene: 8. CDR1 is SGHTA, CDR2 FQGNSA, per germline. CDR3 residues: CASIPVAGGYNEQFF. The DNA of the CDR3 is TGTGCCAGCATCCCGGTGGCGGGAGGGTACAATGAGCAGTTCTTC.

The chain employs TRBV5-6 and TRBJ1-1; TRBD1 aligns across 10 bases. The CDR3 runs 17 residues. The V segment lost 0 bases and the J segment 1 base; nucleotides outside the gene matches: 6. Germline values: CDR1 SGHDT, CDR2 YYEEEE. Here the CDR3 DNA reads TGTGCCAGCAGCTTGGCGGGGACAGGGGCGTGGAACACTGAAGCTTTCTTT. This codes for CASSLAGTGAWNTEAFF. The entire variable domain, with the rest obtained from reference TRBV5-6 and TRBJ1-1, is as follows: DAGVTQSPTHLIKTRGQQVTLRCSPKSGHDTVSWYQQALGQGPQFIFQYYEEEERQRGNFPDRFSGHQFPNYSSELNVNALLLGDSALYLCASSLAGTGAWNTEAFFGQGTRLTVV.

This clone was detected only once. DNA of the CDR3: TGCGCCAGCAGCTTGGCCGAGCACGGGGAGCTGTTTTTT. Translating gives CASSLAEHGELFF. This chain uses TRBV5-1 with TRBJ2-2, with D uncertain. V lost 0 bases, J lost 7 bases, and 7 bases lay in between. CDR1 is SGHRS and CDR2 is YFSETQ in the germline V gene. The CDR3 loop spans 13 amino acids. The full variable domain, in which reference TRBV5-1 and TRBJ2-2 provide the parts outside the CDR3, is KAGVTQTPRYLIKTRGQQVTLSCSPISGHRSVSWYQQTPGQGLQFLFEYFSETQRNKGNFPGRFSGRQFSNSRSEMNVSTLELGDSALYLCASSLAEHGELFFGEGSRLTVL.

V is TRBV24-1 and J is TRBJ2-2, with 9 bases matching TRBD2. The CDR3 is 16 amino acids. V lost 4 bases, J lost 3 bases, and 5 bases stayed unmatched. Per germline, CDR1 KGHDR and CDR2 SFDVKD. CDR3 protein: CATSDPAGGDTGELFF. CDR3 coding DNA: TGTGCCACCAGTGACCCAGCGGGAGGAGACACCGGGGAGCTGTTTTTT.

This chain uses TRBV19 with TRBJ2-7, with D possibly TRBD2 on 6 matching bases. The CDR3 is made up of 12 amino acids. Trimming removed 10 bases at V and 4 bases at J, with 14 bases between. CDR1 is LNHDA, CDR2 SQIVND, per germline (reference sequence). The CDR3 reads CATSGGTYEQYF. DNA of the CDR3: TGTGCCACCTCAGGAGGGACTTACGAGCAGTACTTC.

This chain joins TRBV5-1 and TRBJ2-5; no clear D gene. The CDR3 loop spans 13 amino acids. CDR1 and CDR2 (germline): SGHRS, YFSETQ. V was pared by 0 bases and J by 3 bases, with 6 bases between. The CDR3 is CASSLASEETQYF. CDR3 nucleotide sequence: TGCGCCAGCAGCTTGGCCAGTGAAGAGACCCAGTACTTC.

V is TRBV28 and J is TRBJ2-3, with TRBD2 matching over 10 bases. The CDR3 runs to 15 residues. J was trimmed by 6 bases and V by 5 bases; bases with no gene match: 8. CDR1 MDHEN and CDR2 SYDVKM come from the germline V gene. For the CDR3, the DNA is TGTGCCAGCAGTAAACTAGCGGGAAGGGGGGATACGCAGTATTTT. Amino acid sequence: CASSKLAGRGDTQYF.

The rearrangement uses TRBV7-3 and TRBJ2-1; 13 bases agree with TRBD2. Trimming at V came to 2 bases and at J to 8 bases, leaving 3 bases not matched to a gene. Germline V gives CDR1 SGHTA, CDR2 FQGTGA. CDR3 length: 15 amino acids. CDR3 region: CASSLGTSGIDEQFF. The CDR3, as DNA: TGTGCCAGCAGCTTAGGGACTAGCGGGATTGATGAGCAGTTCTTC. Combining the CDR3 with reference TRBV7-3 and TRBJ2-1 gives the whole variable domain GAGVSQTPSNKVTEKGKYVELRCDPISGHTALYWYRQSLGQGPEFLIYFQGTGAADDSGLPNDRFFAVRPEGSVSTLKIQRTERGDSAVYLCASSLGTSGIDEQFFGPGTRLTVL.

The V call is TRBV11-1, the J call TRBJ2-1, with D perhaps TRBD2 (6 bases). The germline CDR1 and CDR2 sequences are SGHAT and FQDESV (reference sequence). This CDR3 is built from 16 residues. V lost 5 bases to trimming and J lost 0 bases, with 14 bases between them. The DNA for the CDR3 is TGTGCCAGCAGCCCCCGGCGGGACTTCTCCTACAATGAGCAGTTCTTC. It translates to CASSPRRDFSYNEQFF.

The chain employs TRBV6-5 and TRBJ1-3; D gene ambiguous. CDR3 length equals 13 residues. CDR1 is MNHEY and CDR2 is SVGAGI in the germline V gene. V lost 7 bases to trimming and J lost 4 bases, with 11 bases between them. The CDR3, as DNA: TGTGCCAGCATCCTTGCGGGGGGAAACACCATATATTTT. This encodes CASILAGGNTIYF.

This clone appeared once. The rearrangement joins TRBV28 to TRBJ2-1; D is perhaps TRBD1 (5 bases). Germline CDR1 and CDR2: MDHEN and SYDVKM. CDR3 length: 11 amino acids. Trimming took off 4 bases at V and 8 bases at J, with 6 bases between the two ends. The CDR3 reads CASSSTDEQFF. Here the CDR3 DNA reads TGTGCCAGCAGTTCGACAGATGAGCAGTTCTTC.

The chain uses TRBV4-2 and TRBJ2-5; 11 bases fit TRBD1. The CDR3 is made up of 17 amino acids. Germline trimming cut 2 bases from V and 4 bases from J; bases unmatched to any gene: 9. CDR1 LGHNA and CDR2 YNFKEQ come from the germline V gene. CDR3 sequence reads: CASSQNQPGQGGETQYF. The CDR3 DNA sequence: TGTGCCAGCAGCCAAAATCAACCGGGACAGGGGGGAGAGACCCAGTACTTC.

The genes are TRBV5-1 and TRBJ2-1; 15 bases agree with TRBD2. V shed 0 bases, J shed 15 bases, and the junction held 7 bases outside the gene matches. The CDR3 covers 15 residues. Germline V gene lookup returns CDR1 SGHRS and CDR2 YFSETQ. CDR3 DNA sequence: TGCGCCAGCAGCTTGGCCGGACTAGCGGGAGGGCGGTGGTTCTTC. It yields the protein CASSLAGLAGGRWFF.

The V and J genes are TRBV4-1 and TRBJ2-2, with D perhaps TRBD2 (6 bases). CDR1 and CDR2 from the germline V gene are MGHRA and YSYEKL. The length of the CDR3 is 17 residues. V lost 4 bases to trimming and J lost 10 bases, with 25 bases between them. The CDR3 loop is CASSPLAARATGEELFF. The CDR3 coding sequence is TGCGCCAGCAGCCCACTAGCCGCGAGGGCAACCGGGGAGGAGCTGTTTTTT.

This chain joins TRBV9 and TRBJ2-7, with D hard to call. Per germline, CDR1 SGDLS and CDR2 YYNGEE. The CDR3 covers 13 residues. Between the trimmed V and J ends, which lost 0 bases and 3 bases, there was a span of 7 bases. The CDR3 DNA is TGTGCCAGCAGCGTAGGGGCTCGCTACGAGCAGTACTTC. Protein sequence: CASSVGARYEQYF. The entire variable domain, with the rest obtained from reference TRBV9 and TRBJ2-7, is as follows: DSGVTQTPKHLITATGQRVTLRCSPRSGDLSVYWYQQSLDQGLQFLIQYYNGEERAKGNILERFSAQQFPDLHSELNLSSLELGDSALYFCASSVGARYEQYFGPGTRLTVT.

V and J are TRBV6-5 and TRBJ2-1, with D possibly matching TRBD2 (5 bases). The length of the CDR3 is 14 residues. Trimming cost V 5 bases and J 2 bases, with 10 bases left between them. CDR1 and CDR2 from the germline V gene are MNHEY and SVGAGI. In DNA, the CDR3 is TGTGCCAGCAGTCCCGGGAAAGCCTACAATGAGCAGTTCTTC. Translating gives CASSPGKAYNEQFF.

The J gene is TRBJ2-7, the V gene TRBV5-1; D might be TRBD2 (6 bases). Per germline, CDR1 SGHRS and CDR2 YFSETQ. The CDR3 sequence is 14 residues long. Between the trimmed V and J ends, which lost 2 bases and 6 bases, there was a span of 15 bases. The CDR3 sequence: CASSFGTSVPEQYF. The CDR3 DNA is TGCGCCAGCAGCTTCGGGACTTCCGTGCCCGAGCAGTACTTC.

This rearrangement joins TRBV5-1 to TRBJ1-1; D might be TRBD1 (5 bases). CDR1 is SGHRS and CDR2 is YFSETQ in the germline V gene. V was clipped by 2 bases and J by 2 bases, with 13 bases between them. The CDR3 runs 15 residues. Written as DNA, the CDR3 is TGCGCCAGCAGCTTTGGGGGGATGGGAAACACTGAAGCTTTCTTT. Amino acids: CASSFGGMGNTEAFF.

V usage is TRBV28 and J usage is TRBJ1-1; D uncertain. Germline assignment: CDR1 MDHEN and CDR2 SYDVKM. V gave up 5 bases and J gave up 2 bases, with 6 bases separating them. CDR3 length: 12 residues. CDR3 DNA: TGTGCCAGCAGTCCTACCAACACTGAAGCTTTCTTT. This codes for CASSPTNTEAFF.

V gene TRBV5-4 combines with J gene TRBJ1-2, with D perhaps matching TRBD1 (6 bases). V dropped 3 bases and J dropped 7 bases, with 19 bases sitting between them. The CDR3 spans 15 residues. Per germline, CDR1 SGHNT and CDR2 YYREEE (reference sequence). The CDR3 here is CASSSNPTGPTGYTF. The CDR3 bases are TGTGCCAGCAGCTCCAACCCGACAGGACCCACTGGCTACACCTTC.

The genes are TRBV27 and TRBJ2-1, with TRBD2 identical over 14 bases. V shed 4 bases and J 0 bases; nucleotides not matched to a gene: 5. CDR1 and CDR2 (germline): MNHEY, SMNVEV (reference sequence). The CDR3 loop spans 18 amino acids. CDR3 loop: CASSSGLAGEDSYNEQFF. DNA of the CDR3: TGTGCCAGCAGTTCGGGACTAGCGGGAGAGGACTCCTACAATGAGCAGTTCTTC.

The chain is built from TRBV5-4 and TRBJ2-1; D remains ambiguous. This CDR3 comprises 12 residues. Germline CDR1 is SGHNT and CDR2 is YYREEE (reference sequence). The ends were cut back, 0 bases at V and 6 bases at J, with 4 bases in the middle. This chain's CDR3 is CASSLDSNEQFF. For the CDR3, the DNA is TGTGCCAGCAGCTTGGATAGCAATGAGCAGTTCTTC. The whole variable domain, remainder taken from reference TRBV5-4 and TRBJ2-1, is ETGVTQSPTHLIKTRGQQVTLRCSSQSGHNTVSWYQQALGQGPQFIFQYYREEENGRGNFPPRFSGLQFPNYSSELNVNALELDDSALYLCASSLDSNEQFFGPGTRLTVL.

This sequence joins TRBV27 and TRBJ1-1; 7 bases fit TRBD1. The junction had 11 bases not matched to a gene; V was cut back by 5 bases and J by 5 bases. Germline loops: CDR1 MNHEY, CDR2 SMNVEV (reference sequence). The CDR3 is 15 residues long. Written as DNA, the CDR3 is TGTGCCAGCAGTACCCGACAGGGTGGGAGGACTGAAGCTTTCTTT. This sequence encodes CASSTRQGGRTEAFF.

This chain joins TRBV6-5 and TRBJ2-7; 12 bases match TRBD2. CDR1 and CDR2 from the germline V gene are MNHEY and SVGAGI. The CDR3 extends over 16 amino acids. The V and J ends lost 2 bases and 4 bases, in that order; junction bases with no gene match: 6. DNA for the CDR3: TGTGCCAGCAGTTACATACCTAGCGGGAGGGTATACGAGCAGTACTTC. This translates into CASSYIPSGRVYEQYF.